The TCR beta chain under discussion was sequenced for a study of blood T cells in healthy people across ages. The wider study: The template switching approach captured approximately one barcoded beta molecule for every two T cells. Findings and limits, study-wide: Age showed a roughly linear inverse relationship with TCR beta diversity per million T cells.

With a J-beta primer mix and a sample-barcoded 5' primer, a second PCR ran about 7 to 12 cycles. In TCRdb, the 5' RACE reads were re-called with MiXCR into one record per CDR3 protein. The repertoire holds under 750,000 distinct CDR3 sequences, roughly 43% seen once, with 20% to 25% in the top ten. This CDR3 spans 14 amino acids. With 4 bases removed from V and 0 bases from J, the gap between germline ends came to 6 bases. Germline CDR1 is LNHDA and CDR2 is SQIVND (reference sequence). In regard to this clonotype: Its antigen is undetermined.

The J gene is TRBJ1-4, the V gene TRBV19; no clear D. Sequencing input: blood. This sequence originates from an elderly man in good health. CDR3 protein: CASSTGTTNEKLFF. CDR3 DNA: TGTGCCAGTAGTACGGGGACAACTAATGAAAAACTGTTTTTT.